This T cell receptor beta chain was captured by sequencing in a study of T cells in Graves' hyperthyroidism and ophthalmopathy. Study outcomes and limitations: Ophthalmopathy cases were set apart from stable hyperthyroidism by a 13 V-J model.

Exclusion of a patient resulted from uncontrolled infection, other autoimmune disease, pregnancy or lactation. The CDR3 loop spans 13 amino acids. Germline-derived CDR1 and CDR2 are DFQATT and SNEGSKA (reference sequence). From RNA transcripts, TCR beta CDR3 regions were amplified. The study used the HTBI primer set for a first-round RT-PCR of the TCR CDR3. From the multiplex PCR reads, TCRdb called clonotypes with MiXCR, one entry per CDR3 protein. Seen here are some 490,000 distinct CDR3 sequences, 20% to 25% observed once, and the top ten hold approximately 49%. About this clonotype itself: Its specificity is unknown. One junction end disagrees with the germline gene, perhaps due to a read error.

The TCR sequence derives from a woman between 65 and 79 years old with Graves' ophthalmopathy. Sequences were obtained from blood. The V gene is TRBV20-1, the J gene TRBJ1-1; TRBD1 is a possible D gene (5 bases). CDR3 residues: CSARQGVNTETFF. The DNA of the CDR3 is TGCAGTGCTAGACAGGGTGTGAACACTGAAACTTTCTTT.